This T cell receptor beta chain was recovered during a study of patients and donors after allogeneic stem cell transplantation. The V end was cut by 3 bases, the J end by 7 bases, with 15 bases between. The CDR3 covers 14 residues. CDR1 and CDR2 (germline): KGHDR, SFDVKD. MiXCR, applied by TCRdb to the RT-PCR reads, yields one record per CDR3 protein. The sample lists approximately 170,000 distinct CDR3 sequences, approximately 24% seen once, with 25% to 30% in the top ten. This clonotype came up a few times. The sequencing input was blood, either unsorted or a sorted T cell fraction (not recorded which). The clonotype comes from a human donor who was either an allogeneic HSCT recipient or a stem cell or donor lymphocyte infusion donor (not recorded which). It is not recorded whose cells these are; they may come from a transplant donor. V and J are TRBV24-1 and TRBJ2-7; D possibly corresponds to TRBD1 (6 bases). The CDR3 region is CATSDNRVEGEQYF. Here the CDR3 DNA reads TGTGCCACCAGTGATAACAGGGTTGAGGGAGAGCAGTACTTC.